Below, one T cell receptor (beta chain) is given with its context. Profiling relied on immunoSEQ multiplex PCR, and the TCRdb table lists in-frame clones only, not all of them. The data show about 98,000 clones, 85% to 95% seen once. These data come from a study of OX40 agonist ivuxolimab in advanced cancers. Trimming removed 4 bases from V and 1 base from J; junction bases left unmatched: 7. This CDR3 comprises 17 residues. The V gene's germline CDR1 is SGHTA and CDR2 FQGTGA. This chain links TRBV7-3 with TRBJ2-3; 11 nucleotides align to TRBD2. The sample here was CD4+ or CD8+ T cells sorted from blood, taken in a trial of the OX40 agonist ivuxolimab. The sequence was collected from an adult with an advanced solid tumor such as melanoma, head and neck, liver or kidney cancer. DNA of the CDR3: TGTGCCAGCAGCTCTATACCGGGACTAGCGGGCACAGATACGCAGTATTTT. Translating gives CASSSIPGLAGTDTQYF.